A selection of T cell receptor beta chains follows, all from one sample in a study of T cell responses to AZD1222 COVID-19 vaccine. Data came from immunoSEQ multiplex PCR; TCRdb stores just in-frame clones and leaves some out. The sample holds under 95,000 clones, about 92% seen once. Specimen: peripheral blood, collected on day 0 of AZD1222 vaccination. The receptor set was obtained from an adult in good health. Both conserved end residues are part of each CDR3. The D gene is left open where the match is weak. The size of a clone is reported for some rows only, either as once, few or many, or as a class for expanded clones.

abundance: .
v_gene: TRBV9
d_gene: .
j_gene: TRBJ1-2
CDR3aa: CASSVDMGAANYGYTF
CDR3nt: TGTGCCAGCAGCGTAGACATGGGGGCAGCTAACTATGGCTACACCTTC

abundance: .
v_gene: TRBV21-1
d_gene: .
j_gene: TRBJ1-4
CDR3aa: CASSTLRDNEKLFF
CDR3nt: TGTGCCAGCAGCACCCTTAGGGACAATGAAAAACTGTTTTTT

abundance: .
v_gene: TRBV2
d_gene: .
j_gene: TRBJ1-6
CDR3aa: CASSEWGKSDNSPLHF
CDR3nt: TGTGCCAGCAGTGAATGGGGGAAGTCAGATAATTCACCCCTCCACTTT

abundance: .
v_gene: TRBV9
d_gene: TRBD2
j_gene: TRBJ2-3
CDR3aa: CASSVGTSGGRDTQYF
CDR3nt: TGTGCCAGCAGCGTGGGGACTAGCGGGGGCCGGGATACGCAGTACTTT

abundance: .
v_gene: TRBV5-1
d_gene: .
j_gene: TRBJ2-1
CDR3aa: CASSSASGAGEQFF
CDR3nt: TGCGCCAGCAGCTCTGCATCGGGGGCCGGTGAGCAGTTCTTC

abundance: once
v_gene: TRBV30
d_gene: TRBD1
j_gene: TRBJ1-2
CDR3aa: CAWRIISGQPTYGYTF
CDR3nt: TGTGCCTGGAGGATTATCTCGGGACAGCCAACCTATGGCTACACCTTC

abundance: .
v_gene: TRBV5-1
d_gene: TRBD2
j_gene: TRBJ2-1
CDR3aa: CASSLDSSGGSSYNEQFF
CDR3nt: TGCGCCAGCAGCTTGGATTCTAGCGGGGGGAGCTCCTACAATGAGCAGTTCTTC

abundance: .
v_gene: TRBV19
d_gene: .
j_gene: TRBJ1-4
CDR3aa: CASRRGQLNEKLFF
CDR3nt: TGTGCCAGTAGGAGAGGACAGCTTAATGAAAAACTGTTTTTT

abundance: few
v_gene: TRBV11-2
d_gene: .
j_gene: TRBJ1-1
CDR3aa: CASSPLQGTAFF
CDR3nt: TGTGCCAGCAGCCCTCTACAGGGTACAGCTTTCTTT

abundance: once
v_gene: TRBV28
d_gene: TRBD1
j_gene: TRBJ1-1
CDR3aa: CASSLLQGPAFF
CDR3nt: TGTGCCAGCAGTTTGCTACAGGGGCCCGCTTTCTTT

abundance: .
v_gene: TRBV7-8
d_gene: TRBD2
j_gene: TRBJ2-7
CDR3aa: CASSFGTSEPEYF
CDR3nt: TGTGCCAGCAGCTTCGGGACTAGCGAGCCGGAGTACTTC